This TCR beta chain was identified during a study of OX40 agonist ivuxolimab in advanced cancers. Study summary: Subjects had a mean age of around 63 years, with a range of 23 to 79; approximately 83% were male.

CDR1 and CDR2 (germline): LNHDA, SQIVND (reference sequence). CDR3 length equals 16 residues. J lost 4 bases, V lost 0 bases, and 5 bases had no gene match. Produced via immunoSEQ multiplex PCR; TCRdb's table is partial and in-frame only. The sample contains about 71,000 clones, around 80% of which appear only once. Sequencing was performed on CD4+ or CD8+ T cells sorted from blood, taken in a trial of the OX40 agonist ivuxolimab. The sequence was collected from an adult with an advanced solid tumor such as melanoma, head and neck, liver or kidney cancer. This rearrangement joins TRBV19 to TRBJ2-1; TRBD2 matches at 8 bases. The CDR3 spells CASSIDPRGGYNEQFF. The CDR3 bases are TGTGCCAGTAGTATAGATCCCCGGGGGGGGTACAATGAGCAGTTCTTC.